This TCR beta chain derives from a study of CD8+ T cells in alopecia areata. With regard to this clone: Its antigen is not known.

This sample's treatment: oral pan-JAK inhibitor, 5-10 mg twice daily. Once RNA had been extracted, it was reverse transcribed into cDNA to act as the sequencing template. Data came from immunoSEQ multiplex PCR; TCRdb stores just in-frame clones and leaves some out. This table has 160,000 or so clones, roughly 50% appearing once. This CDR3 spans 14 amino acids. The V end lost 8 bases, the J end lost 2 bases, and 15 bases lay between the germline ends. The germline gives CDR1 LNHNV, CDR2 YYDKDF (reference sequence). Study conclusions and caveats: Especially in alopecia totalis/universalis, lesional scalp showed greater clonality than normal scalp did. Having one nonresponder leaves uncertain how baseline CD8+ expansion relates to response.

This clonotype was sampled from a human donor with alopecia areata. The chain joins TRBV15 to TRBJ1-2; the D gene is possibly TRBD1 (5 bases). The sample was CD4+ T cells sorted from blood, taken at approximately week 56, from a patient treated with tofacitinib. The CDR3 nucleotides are TGTGCCACCCGGCCCCGGGGCGGCAACTATGGCTACACCTTC. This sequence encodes CATRPRGGNYGYTF.